A selection of T cell receptor beta chains follows, all from one sample in a study of blood T cell repertoires in COVID-19. Assay: immunoSEQ multiplex PCR; the TCRdb copy retains only in-frame clones and omits some. The table shows around 250,000 clones, with about 83% occurring only once. Sequencing was carried out using peripheral blood. The receptors come from an elderly man with acute or convalescent COVID-19. Both conserved end residues are part of each CDR3. D genes are given only for firm matches. For some rows the clone size is stated as once, few or many, or as a class when expanded; others skip it.

d_gene | abundance | j_gene | v_gene | len | CDR3nt | CDR3aa
- | - | TRBJ1-1 | TRBV15 | 15 | TGTGCCACCAGCAGAGATCCGGGGGGGTTCACTGAAGCTTTCTTT | CATSRDPGGFTEAFF
- | - | TRBJ1-2 | TRBV6-5 | 15 | TGTGCCAGCAGTTACTCGTGGACGGACTCGGGAGGCTACACCTTC | CASSYSWTDSGGYTF
TRBD1 | - | TRBJ2-7 | TRBV11-2 | 12 | TGTGCCAGCAGCTCAGACAGGGGCGAGCAGTACTTC | CASSSDRGEQYF
- | - | TRBJ1-2 | TRBV18 | 14 | TGTGCCAGCTCACCAGAGCGGGACATCTATGGCTACACCTTC | CASSPERDIYGYTF
- | - | TRBJ1-1 | TRBV4-1 | 15 | TGCGCCAGCAGCCAGGGTTCGGTCGGGTACACTGAAGCTTTCTTT | CASSQGSVGYTEAFF
- | few | TRBJ1-1 | TRBV29-1 | 13 | TGCAGCGTCCGTCAGGGTCTGAACACTGAAGCTTTCTTT | CSVRQGLNTEAFF
TRBD2 | - | TRBJ2-1 | TRBV6-2/TRBV6-3 | 16 | TGTGCCAGCAGTTACCGCCTAGCGGAACCCCCCAATGAGCAGTTCTTC | CASSYRLAEPPNEQFF
- | - | TRBJ2-3 | TRBV19 | 14 | TGTGCCAGTAGTATTTCGGCGGTTTCAGATACGCAGTATTTT | CASSISAVSDTQYF
- | - | TRBJ1-5 | TRBV24-1 | 15 | TGTGCCACCAGTGATCCAACAGGGATCGGTCAGCCCCAGCATTTT | CATSDPTGIGQPQHF
- | few | TRBJ1-5 | TRBV28 | 13 | TGTGCCAGCAGTTCCCCGGGGAATCAGCCCCAGCATTTT | CASSSPGNQPQHF
TRBD1 | - | TRBJ1-5 | TRBV30 | 13 | TGTGCCTGGGGACAGGGTAGCAATCAGCCCCAGCATTTT | CAWGQGSNQPQHF
TRBD1 | - | TRBJ1-6 | TRBV6-5 | 13 | TGTGCCTCCCGAGTGGGGGACAGGTCACCCCTCCACTTT | CASRVGDRSPLHF
- | - | TRBJ1-1 | TRBV3-1/TRBV3-2 | 15 | TGTGCCAGCAGCCAAGAAAGGGGCTATAACACTGAAGCTTTCTTT | CASSQERGYNTEAFF
TRBD2 | - | TRBJ2-1 | TRBV6-5 | 16 | TGTGCCAGCAGTTATACTTGGACTAGCGGGAGGAATGAGCAGTTCTTC | CASSYTWTSGRNEQFF
TRBD1 | - | TRBJ2-1 | TRBV28 | 16 | TGTGCCAGCAGTTTCCGGTCCGGGACAGCCTACAATGAGCAGTTCTTC | CASSFRSGTAYNEQFF
- | - | TRBJ2-2 | TRBV9 | 16 | TGTGCCAGCAGCGTTTCGGCGGAAAATCCCTCCGGGGAGCTGTTTTTT | CASSVSAENPSGELFF
TRBD2 | once | TRBJ2-3 | TRBV10-3 | 20 | TGTGCCATCAGTGGGCCCCCTAGCGGGGGGGCTCTATTGACCACAGATACGCAGTATTTT | CAISGPPSGGALLTTDTQYF
- | - | TRBJ1-1 | TRBV18 | 15 | TGTGCCAGCTCACCACTCGAGTCGCCGAACACTGAAGCTTTCTTT | CASSPLESPNTEAFF
TRBD1 | few | TRBJ1-1 | TRBV19 | 12 | TGTGCCAGTAGTACCCGGGACAGGCAAGCTTTCTTT | CASSTRDRQAFF
TRBD1 | - | TRBJ2-7 | TRBV24-1 | 13 | TGTGCCACCAGTGAGGGACAGGGAAACGAGCAGTACTTC | CATSEGQGNEQYF
TRBD2 | - | TRBJ2-3 | TRBV2 | 15 | TGTGCCAGCAGGGAATTAGCGGGGGGACCCGATACGCAGTATTTT | CASRELAGGPDTQYF
- | - | TRBJ2-5 | TRBV27 | 14 | TGTGCCAGCAGGAGGGACAACAACCAAGAGACCCAGTACTTC | CASRRDNNQETQYF
- | few | TRBJ1-6 | TRBV5-6 | 13 | TGTGCCAGCAGCTTGGACAGAAATTCACCCCTCCACTTT | CASSLDRNSPLHF
TRBD1 | - | TRBJ2-7 | TRBV25-1 | 17 | TGTGCCAGCAGTCCCTCCCCTTCGGGACAGGGTTACTACGAGCAGTACTTC | CASSPSPSGQGYYEQYF
TRBD1 | - | TRBJ1-3 | TRBV4-1 | 17 | TGCGCCAGCAGCCAAAGAGAGGGACAGACTGGCGGAAACACCATATATTTT | CASSQREGQTGGNTIYF
TRBD2 | - | TRBJ2-1 | TRBV11-2 | 18 | TGTGCCAGCAGCTTTCGACGACTAGCGGGATACTCCTACAATGAGCAGTTCTTC | CASSFRRLAGYSYNEQFF
- | - | TRBJ1-3 | TRBV21-1 | 16 | TGTGCCAGCAGCTCTCTGGGGGACAGAGCTGGAAACACCATATATTTT | CASSSLGDRAGNTIYF
TRBD2 | - | TRBJ2-1 | TRBV7-6 | 16 | TGTGCCAGCAGCTTAGTAGCGGGGGGGCCGGACAATGAGCAGTTCTTC | CASSLVAGGPDNEQFF
TRBD2 | - | TRBJ2-3 | TRBV9 | 17 | TGTGCCAGCAGCGTAATGACTAGCGGGGACCACACAGATACGCAGTATTTT | CASSVMTSGDHTDTQYF
- | - | TRBJ1-2 | TRBV6-5 | 13 | TGTGCCAGCACCCACGGGGGGTACTATGGCTACACCTTC | CASTHGGYYGYTF
TRBD1 | - | TRBJ1-1 | TRBV6-5 | 13 | TGTGCCAGCAGCAGACAGGGGAACACTGAAGCTTTCTTT | CASSRQGNTEAFF
- | - | TRBJ2-1 | TRBV5-4 | 16 | TGTGCCAGCAGCCAATCGGACTACGCCGACTACAATGAGCAGTTCTTC | CASSQSDYADYNEQFF
- | - | TRBJ2-2 | TRBV7-8 | 15 | TGTGCCAGCAATCCACAGGGTACGAACACCGGGGAGCTGTTTTTT | CASNPQGTNTGELFF
TRBD2 | - | TRBJ2-3 | TRBV7-9 | 15 | TGTGCCAGCAGCTTAGCGGGGGGGAGCACAGATACGCAGTATTTT | CASSLAGGSTDTQYF
TRBD1 | - | TRBJ1-5 | TRBV24-1 | 14 | TGTGCCACCAGTGACCCGGACAGGACTCAGCCCCAGCATTTT | CATSDPDRTQPQHF
TRBD2 | once | TRBJ2-5 | TRBV5-1 | 15 | TGCGCCAGCAGGGTGATTCCAGGCGGGGGAGAGACCCAGTACTTC | CASRVIPGGGETQYF
TRBD2 | - | TRBJ2-3 | TRBV2 | 14 | TGTGCCAGCAGTACTAGCGGGAGGGCAGATACGCAGTATTTT | CASSTSGRADTQYF
TRBD1 | - | TRBJ1-5 | TRBV3-1/TRBV3-2 | 15 | TGTGCCAGCAGCCAAACCGGACAGGGCAGCCAGCCCCAGCATTTT | CASSQTGQGSQPQHF
- | few | TRBJ2-7 | TRBV12-3/TRBV12-4 | 13 | TGTGCCAGCAGGGGGGCGGGAGTCTACGAGCAGTACTTC | CASRGAGVYEQYF
TRBD1 | few | TRBJ1-6 | TRBV19 | 17 | TGTGCCAGTCAAACAGGGGGCACGGGCTCCTATAATTCACCCCTCCACTTT | CASQTGGTGSYNSPLHF
- | - | TRBJ2-7 | TRBV18 | 14 | TGTGCCAGCTCACAAAACAGGGAGTGGGACGAGCAGTACTTC | CASSQNREWDEQYF
TRBD2 | - | TRBJ2-7 | TRBV5-4 | 15 | TGTGCCAGCAGCTTGGGGCGGGGGACGGCTGGGGAGCAGTACTTC | CASSLGRGTAGEQYF
- | - | TRBJ2-1 | TRBV3-1/TRBV3-2 | 12 | TGTGCCAGCAGCCAAGATCAGGTTGAGCAGTTCTTC | CASSQDQVEQFF
- | few | TRBJ2-7 | TRBV5-1 | 17 | TGCGCCAGCAGCTTGGGGGCGAACGGTCCCCGCTCCTACGAGCAGTACTTC | CASSLGANGPRSYEQYF
- | - | TRBJ2-5 | TRBV12-3/TRBV12-4 | 11 | TGTGCCAGCAGTCTCGGTGAGACCCAGTACTTC | CASSLGETQYF
TRBD1 | - | TRBJ1-6 | TRBV5-1 | 14 | TGCGCCAGCAGCTTGGGGACAGGGGTTTCACCCCTCCACTTT | CASSLGTGVSPLHF
TRBD2 | - | TRBJ2-7 | TRBV16 | 17 | TGTGCCAGCAGCCACCCCAGGATTTTAGCGGGAGTATACGAGCAGTACTTC | CASSHPRILAGVYEQYF
TRBD1 | - | TRBJ1-6 | TRBV5-4 | 11 | TGTGCCAGCAAAAAGGACAGGTTCTGCCACTTT | CASKKDRFCHF
TRBD2 | - | TRBJ2-1 | TRBV6-5 | 15 | TGTGCCAGCACCCCTAGCGGGGTGGGTTTCAATGAGCAGTTCTTC | CASTPSGVGFNEQFF
- | - | TRBJ1-3 | TRBV5-6 | 12 | TGTGCCAGCAGCTACTTAGGAAACACCATATATTTT | CASSYLGNTIYF
TRBD2 | - | TRBJ2-7 | TRBV4-1 | 17 | TGCGCCAGCAGCCAATCCGGACTAGCGGGGGACTCCTACGAGCAGTACTTC | CASSQSGLAGDSYEQYF
- | - | TRBJ1-6 | TRBV25-1 | 18 | TGTGCCAGCAGTGAATCCCTCGGAGGGAGCTCCTATAATTCACCCCTCCACTTT | CASSESLGGSSYNSPLHF
- | - | TRBJ1-3 | TRBV3-1/TRBV3-2 | 14 | TGTGCCAGCAGCCAAGCCAGGGTTGGAAACACCATATATTTT | CASSQARVGNTIYF
TRBD2 | - | TRBJ2-1 | TRBV13 | 15 | TGTGCCAGCAGCTTAGGAGCGGGAGCCCCGGGTGAGCAGTTCTTC | CASSLGAGAPGEQFF
TRBD1 | - | TRBJ1-1 | TRBV19 | 15 | TGTGCCAGTAAGGAACAGGGGGCTTGGGGCACTGAAGCTTTCTTT | CASKEQGAWGTEAFF